This TCR beta chain was obtained from a study of shared clonotypes between healthy human individuals. Remarks on this clone: Its target is unknown.

Study outcomes and limitations: Across a few donors, naive CD4 shared around 5%, naive CD8 more than 3%, memory CD4 roughly 2.4%, memory CD8 over 0.3%.

Only in-frame clones appear in the TCRdb table, and some are missing; sequencing was by immunoSEQ multiplex PCR. The sample lists 2 million to 2.5 million clones; around 92% were seen once. Trimming removed 8 bases from V and 3 bases from J; junction bases left unmatched: 9. Germline loops: CDR1 MDHEN, CDR2 SYDVKM. The CDR3 is 15 residues long. The TCR comes from a man between 18 and 35 years old in good health. Some clones in this sample may be carry-over from other donors' samples. V and J are TRBV28 and TRBJ1-5; TRBD1 aligns across 8 bases. Input material: naive CD4+ T cells from PBMCs. Subset meaning: CD45RA+ positively selected. CDR3 residues: CASRPQGASNQPQHF. The CDR3 coding sequence is TGTGCCAGCCGACCTCAGGGGGCCTCCAATCAGCCCCAGCATTTT.